This entry is about one T cell receptor (beta chain). The data derive from a study of shared clonotypes between healthy human individuals. Study details: Donors, aged 18 to 49, were a couple of women and a few men.

Germline V gene lookup returns CDR1 SGDLS and CDR2 YYNGEE. This CDR3 comprises 15 residues. V lost 0 bases and J 2 bases, leaving 11 bases between the germline ends. There were no recent acute infections or vaccinations among the donors, who were healthy HIV-negative adults. Clones were sequenced by immunoSEQ multiplex PCR, and TCRdb holds only the in-frame ones, with some missing. The repertoire includes fewer than 850,000 clones, 60% to 80% of them detected once, and about 1.8% sits in the top ten. The rearrangement joins TRBV9 to TRBJ2-5, with a tentative D call TRBD1 (6 bases). The source material was memory CD4+ T cells sorted from blood. Regarding subset: CD45RA-negative fraction. This sequence was found in a woman aged 25 to 45 in good health. CDR3 amino acids: CASSVGIDRQETQYF. CDR3 DNA sequence: TGTGCCAGCAGCGTAGGTATTGACAGGCAAGAGACCCAGTACTTC.